These 5 T cell receptor beta chains came from one sample sequenced in a study of shared clonotypes between healthy human individuals (dated by TCRdb to about 2020). The receptor library was made with the immunoSEQ multiplex PCR assay. What TCRdb holds here is the immuneACCESS table cut down to in-frame rearrangements. Part of the clones is not present; checked against another copy, under half of the missing clones reflect an unresolved V gene, and the others are unexplained. The sample yields some 490,000 clones; about 78% were counted once. The ten largest clones capture 12% of the sample. Material for sequencing was PBMCs. Source of these receptors: a woman aged 40 to 55 in good health. Some clones in this sample may be carry-over from other donors' samples.

The chain is built from TRBV5-5 and TRBJ1-1, with unresolved D. Per germline, CDR1 SGHKS and CDR2 YYEKEE (reference sequence). The CDR3 totals 14 residues. V was clipped by 4 bases and J by 4 bases, with 14 bases between them. CDR3 sequence reads: CASSPRLKPTEAFF. The CDR3, as DNA: TGTGCCAGCAGCCCCAGGCTTAAGCCCACTGAAGCTTTCTTT.

The chain has TRBV5-1 and TRBJ2-5, with TRBD2 matching 10 bases. Germline V gene sequence: CDR1 SGHRS, CDR2 YFSETQ. There are 16 residues in the CDR3. The V and J ends lost 1 base and 1 base, in that order; junction bases with no gene match: 4. In DNA form, the CDR3 reads TGCGCCAGCAGCTTGAAACTAGCGGGGACCCAAGAGACCCAGTACTTC. Protein product: CASSLKLAGTQETQYF.

The chain employs TRBV7-9 and TRBJ2-7; no clear D gene. The V and J ends lost 1 base and 2 bases respectively, with 3 bases between them. This CDR3 comprises 12 residues. Looked up from germline, CDR1 is SEHNR and CDR2 is FQNEAQ (reference sequence). The CDR3 DNA follows: TGTGCCAGCAGCTTAGTACCCTACGAGCAGTACTTC. This codes for CASSLVPYEQYF.

The chain joins TRBV19 to TRBJ2-6, with 9 bases identical to TRBD1. Germline CDR1 LNHDA, CDR2 SQIVND (reference sequence). V lost 6 bases, J lost 4 bases, and 10 bases stayed unmatched. The CDR3 is made up of 17 amino acids. The CDR3 loop is CASRTGGAGTGANVLTF. Here the CDR3 DNA reads TGTGCCAGTAGAACAGGGGGCGCGGGAACAGGGGCCAACGTCCTGACTTTC.

The rearrangement uses TRBV7-2 and TRBJ2-2; possible D gene TRBD1, 5 bases. Trimming left V 0 bases short and J 6 bases short, with 8 bases between. CDR1 and CDR2 from the germline V gene are SGHTA and FQGNSA. This CDR3 has 14 amino acids. The CDR3 here is CASSLARDSGELFF. CDR3 DNA sequence: TGTGCCAGCAGCTTAGCCAGGGATTCCGGGGAGCTGTTTTTT. The full variable domain, completed using reference TRBV7-2 and TRBJ2-2, is GAGVSQSPSNKVTEKGKDVELRCDPISGHTALYWYRQSLGQGLEFLIYFQGNSAPDKSGLPSDRFSAERTGGSVSTLTIQRTQQEDSAVYLCASSLARDSGELFFGEGSRLTVL.